The present TCR beta chain was sequenced within a study of shared clonotypes between healthy human individuals. As defined, naive CD8 cells were CD45RO-negative and positively selected for CCR7, with terminally differentiated effector memory CD45RA+ cells excluded. The assay used deep level. Libraries were prepared by immunoSEQ multiplex PCR; TCRdb keeps only in-frame clonotypes and omits some of them. The sample includes just over 2,000,000 clones, less than 95% of them seen just once. This clone was detected a few times. Its antigen is still unknown. Notes on the study in general: Incompleteness in sorted-subset sequencing, despite large depth, was shown by rarefaction. A handful of donors showed sharing of approximately 5% of naive CD4 clonotypes. On the whole, naive subsets had larger estimated richness than memory subsets had.

With 4 bases removed from V and 0 bases from J, the gap between germline ends came to 7 bases. CDR1 and CDR2 from the germline V gene are MGHRA and YSYEKL. The CDR3 length is 14 residues. Sequenced: naive CD8+ T cells sorted from blood. The clonotype comes from a man aged 18 to 29 in good health. This chain connects TRBV4-1 to TRBJ1-3; D gene ambiguous. CDR3 in amino acids: CASSPGHSGNTIYF. CDR3 DNA: TGCGCCAGCAGCCCCGGTCACTCTGGAAACACCATATATTTT.